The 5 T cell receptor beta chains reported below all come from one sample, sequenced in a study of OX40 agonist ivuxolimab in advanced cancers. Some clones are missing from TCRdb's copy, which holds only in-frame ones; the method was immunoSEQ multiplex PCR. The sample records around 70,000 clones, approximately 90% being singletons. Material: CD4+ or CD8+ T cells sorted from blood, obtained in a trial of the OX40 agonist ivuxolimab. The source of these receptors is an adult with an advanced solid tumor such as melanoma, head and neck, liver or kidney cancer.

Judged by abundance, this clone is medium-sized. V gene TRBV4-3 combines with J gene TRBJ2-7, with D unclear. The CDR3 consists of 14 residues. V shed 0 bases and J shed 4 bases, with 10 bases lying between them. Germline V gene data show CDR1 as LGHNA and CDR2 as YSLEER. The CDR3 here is CASSQDSGPYEQYF. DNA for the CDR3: TGCGCCAGCAGCCAAGACTCCGGGCCATACGAGCAGTACTTC.

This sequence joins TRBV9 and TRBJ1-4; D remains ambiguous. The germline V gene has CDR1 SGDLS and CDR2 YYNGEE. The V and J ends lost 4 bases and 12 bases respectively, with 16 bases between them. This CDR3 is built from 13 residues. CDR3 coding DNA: TGTGCCAGCAGCTCGGCACTAAACCAAGAACTGTTTTTT. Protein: CASSSALNQELFF.

In DNA, the CDR3 is TGTGCCCGCGAGGGGGACAGAGTCACCGGGGAGCTGTTTTTT. It codes for CAREGDRVTGELFF. The rearrangement links TRBV30 to TRBJ2-2, with TRBD1 matching 7 bases. V dropped 8 bases and J dropped 4; count of bases not matched to a gene: 10. The CDR3 runs 14 residues. Germline lookup yields CDR1 GTSNPN and CDR2 SVGIG (reference sequence).

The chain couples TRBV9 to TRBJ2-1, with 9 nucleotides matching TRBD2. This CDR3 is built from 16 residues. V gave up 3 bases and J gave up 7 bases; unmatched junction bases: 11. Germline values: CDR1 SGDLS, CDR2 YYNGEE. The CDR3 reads CASSGHPGLAMNEQFF. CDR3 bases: TGTGCCAGCAGCGGACATCCGGGACTAGCAATGAATGAGCAGTTCTTC.

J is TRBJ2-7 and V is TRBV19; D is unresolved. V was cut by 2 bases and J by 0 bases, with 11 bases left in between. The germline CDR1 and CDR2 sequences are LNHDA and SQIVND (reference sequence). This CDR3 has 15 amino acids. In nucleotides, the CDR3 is TGTGCCAGTAGTATACAATGGACCCCCTCCTACGAGCAGTACTTC. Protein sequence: CASSIQWTPSYEQYF. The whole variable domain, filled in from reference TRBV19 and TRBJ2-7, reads DGGITQSPKYLFRKEGQNVTLSCEQNLNHDAMYWYRQDPGQGLRLIYYSQIVNDFQKGDIAEGYSVSREKKESFPLTVTSAQKNPTAFYLCASSIQWTPSYEQYFGPGTRLTVT.